The source of this TCR beta chain is a study of shared clonotypes between healthy human individuals. Here immunoSEQ multiplex PCR was the method, and the copy in TCRdb shows in-frame clones only, minus some. The sample lists roughly 1.5 million clones, 98% seen once, with 0.45% in the top ten. Germline V gives CDR1 MDHEN, CDR2 SYDVKM. V was trimmed by 4 bases and J by 9 bases, leaving 7 bases between them. The CDR3 has 11 amino acids. This clonotype originated in a man aged 25 to 45 in good health. Sequencing used naive CD4+ T cells sorted from blood. The subset here: CD45RA+ positively selected. The chain is built from TRBV28 and TRBJ2-1; D uncertain. This CDR3 reads CASSSGGEQFF. Here the CDR3 DNA reads TGTGCCAGCAGTTCGGGTGGTGAGCAGTTCTTC. The complete variable domain, with remaining parts taken from reference TRBV28 and TRBJ2-1, reads DVKVTQSSRYLVKRTGEKVFLECVQDMDHENMFWYRQDPGLGLRLIYFSYDVKMKEKGDIPEGYSVSREKKERFSLILESASTNQTSMYLCASSSGGEQFFGPGTRLTVL.